Presented here are 32 T cell receptor beta chains from one specimen sequenced in a study of cytomegalovirus exposure and HLA in healthy donors. PCR used 60 Vbeta primers and 13 Jbeta primers. Sequenced by immunoSEQ multiplex PCR; TCRdb stores in-frame clones only, minus some. The sample carries 82,000 or so clones, 9.5% to 13% recorded once. Sequenced input: PBMCs. The receptor source for this set is a man aged 55 to 69 in good health and CMV-seropositive.

This clone was seen a few times. The chain recombines TRBV5-1 with TRBJ2-1, with 13 bases matching TRBD2. Germline lookup yields CDR1 SGHRS and CDR2 YFSETQ. The CDR3 is made up of 16 amino acids. Losses at the gene ends were 0 bases for V and 8 bases for J; bases not matched to a gene: 5. The CDR3 DNA is TGCGCCAGCAGCTTGGGGACTAGCGGGGGAGGCGATGAGCAGTTCTTC. Protein product: CASSLGTSGGGDEQFF.

The sample holds a few counts of this clone. DNA of the CDR3: TGTGCCAGCAGTCTTTCTTCGGTGAACACTGAAGCTTTCTTT. Its translation is CASSLSSVNTEAFF. The chain employs TRBV28 and TRBJ1-1, with no clear D. The CDR3 is 14 amino acids. The V end lost 5 bases, the J end lost 0 bases, and 10 bases lay between the germline ends. Per germline, CDR1 MDHEN and CDR2 SYDVKM.

This clone was seen a few times. The chain recombines TRBV6-5 with TRBJ1-3; D may be TRBD1 (5 bases). The CDR3 is 14 residues long. V lost 7 bases to trimming and J lost 2 bases, with 12 bases between them. Germline assignment: CDR1 MNHEY and CDR2 SVGAGI. The CDR3 bases are TGTGCCAGCAAAACAGGTTTTGCTGGAAACACCATATATTTT. Residues: CASKTGFAGNTIYF.

The V call is TRBV7-9, the J call TRBJ2-7; tentatively, D is TRBD2 (5 bases). The CDR3 is made up of 14 amino acids. CDR1 is SEHNR, CDR2 FQNEAQ, per germline (reference sequence). The ends were cut back, 5 bases at V and 0 bases at J, with 11 bases in the middle. CDR3 DNA: TGTGCCAGCAGCCCGAGTGGGAGCTCCTACGAGCAGTACTTC. It codes for CASSPSGSSYEQYF.

In this sample, this clone turned up a few times. The gene calls are TRBV6-5 and TRBJ2-7, with 8 bases that match TRBD1. V lost 2 bases and J lost 3; bases outside the gene matches: 6. Looked up from germline, CDR1 is MNHEY and CDR2 is SVGAGI. The CDR3 sequence is 15 residues long. The CDR3 coding sequence is TGTGCCAGCAGTTACCGCCAGGGGGCAGGCTACGAGCAGTACGTC. Its translation: CASSYRQGAGYEQYV.

The rearrangement joins TRBV7-9 to TRBJ1-3, with 7 bases identical to TRBD1. Trimming took 7 bases from V and 2 from J; bases not matched to a gene: 5. The V gene's germline CDR1 is SEHNR and CDR2 FQNEAQ (reference sequence). The CDR3 runs to 14 residues. The CDR3 nucleotides are TGTGCCAGCAACCAGGGGGGACCTGGAAACACCATATATTTT. It yields the protein CASNQGGPGNTIYF. Filled out from reference TRBV7-9 and TRBJ1-3, the complete variable domain reads DTGVSQNPRHKITKRGQNVTFRCDPISEHNRLYWYRQTLGQGPEFLTYFQNEAQLEKSRLLSDRFSAERPKGSFSTLEIQRTEQGDSAMYLCASNQGGPGNTIYFGEGSWLTVV.

This clone was found a few times. The chain combines TRBV14 with TRBJ2-7; 7 positions match TRBD2. V gave up 5 bases and J gave up 2 bases; unmatched junction bases: 9. Germline lookup yields CDR1 SGHDN and CDR2 FVKESK. The CDR3 sequence is 15 residues long. CDR3 loop: CASSSLLGGTYEQYF. The CDR3 DNA follows: TGTGCCAGCAGCTCATTACTGGGGGGGACCTACGAGCAGTACTTC.

The chain is built from TRBV19 and TRBJ1-5, with a possible D match to TRBD1 (5 bases). Germline V lookup: CDR1 LNHDA, CDR2 SQIVND (reference sequence). The CDR3 covers 15 residues. Trimming removed 5 bases from V and 3 bases from J, with 14 bases in between. The DNA for the CDR3 is TGTGCCAGTAGTTCTGCAGGGTCGGACAATCAGCCCCAGCATTTT. It specifies CASSSAGSDNQPQHF.

This clone was picked up a small number of times. The chain joins TRBV30 to TRBJ1-2; 7 bases agree with TRBD1. Germline V gene lookup returns CDR1 GTSNPN and CDR2 SVGIG (reference sequence). This CDR3 comprises 15 residues. J lost 5 bases, V lost 1 base, and 10 bases had no gene match. CDR3 residues: CAWSDPGQSRYGYTF. The CDR3, as DNA: TGTGCCTGGAGTGATCCGGGACAGAGCCGTTATGGCTACACCTTC.

This chain connects TRBV7-9 to TRBJ2-3; TRBD2 agrees at 8 bases. The V gene end was trimmed by 4 bases and the J gene end by 4 bases; junction bases not matched to a gene: 10. The CDR3 is 16 residues long. CDR1 is SEHNR and CDR2 is FQNEAQ in the germline V gene (reference sequence). DNA of the CDR3: TGTGCCAGCAGCTCCCTGGGGGTAGCGGGACCAGATACGCAGTATTTT. Amino acids: CASSSLGVAGPDTQYF.

The chain joins TRBV11-3 to TRBJ2-1; unclear D gene. Per germline, CDR1 SGHNT and CDR2 YENEEA. This CDR3 is built from 14 residues. The V end was cut by 6 bases, the J end by 1 base, with 10 bases between. CDR3 nucleotides: TGTGCCAGCAGGTTGACTCCATCCTACAATGAGCAGTTCTTC. It specifies CASRLTPSYNEQFF. Variable domain in full (rest from reference TRBV11-3 and TRBJ2-1): EAGVVQSPRYKIIEKKQPVAFWCNPISGHNTLYWYLQNLGQGPELLIRYENEEAVDDSQLPKDRFSAERLKGVDSTLKIQPAELGDSAVYLCASRLTPSYNEQFFGPGTRLTVL.

The sample holds a few counts of this clone. This chain uses TRBV30 with TRBJ1-5; a possible D gene is TRBD1 (5 bases). Trimming cost V 0 bases and J 9 bases, with 12 bases left between them. This CDR3 comprises 13 residues. The germline V gene has CDR1 GTSNPN and CDR2 SVGIG (reference sequence). The CDR3 nucleotides read TGTGCCTGGAGTGTAAACGCAGGGTTGCCCCAGCATTTT. It is translated as CAWSVNAGLPQHF.

The chain has TRBV5-1 and TRBJ1-6, with 8 bases aligning to TRBD1. J lost 9 bases, V lost 7 bases, and 9 bases had no gene match. This CDR3 is 14 amino acids long. The V gene's germline CDR1 is SGHRS and CDR2 YFSETQ. The CDR3 is CASPLDRDPSPLHF. CDR3 nucleotides: TGCGCCAGCCCACTGGACAGGGATCCTTCACCCCTCCACTTT. The whole variable domain, filled in from reference TRBV5-1 and TRBJ1-6, reads KAGVTQTPRYLIKTRGQQVTLSCSPISGHRSVSWYQQTPGQGLQFLFEYFSETQRNKGNFPGRFSGRQFSNSRSEMNVSTLELGDSALYLCASPLDRDPSPLHFGNGTRLTVT.

This clone was observed a handful of times. The chain combines TRBV6-5 with TRBJ1-5, with 9 bases fitting TRBD1. The CDR3 runs to 15 residues. V lost 4 bases, J lost 7 bases, and 8 bases stayed unmatched. In germline, CDR1 is MNHEY, CDR2 SVGAGI. The CDR3 DNA sequence: TGTGCCAGCAGTTCAGGACAGGGGAGTCGGCAGCCCCAGCATTTT. It specifies CASSSGQGSRQPQHF.

This clone was found a few times. The chain combines TRBV18 with TRBJ1-4, with TRBD1 identical over 7 bases. The ends lost 1 base at V and 5 bases at J; junction bases unmatched: 4. CDR1 KGHSH and CDR2 LQKENI come from the germline V gene. The length of the CDR3 is 15 residues. The CDR3: CASSPRQGPNEKLFF. For the CDR3, the DNA is TGTGCCAGCTCACCACGACAGGGCCCGAATGAAAAACTGTTTTTT. The full variable domain, its missing parts supplied by reference TRBV18 and TRBJ1-4, is NAGVMQNPRHLVRRRGQEARLRCSPMKGHSHVYWYRQLPEEGLKFMVYLQKENIIDESGMPKERFSAEFPKEGPSILRIQQVVRGDSAAYFCASSPRQGPNEKLFFGSGTQLSVL.

J is TRBJ2-1 and V is TRBV6-6; no clear D. Trimming took 5 bases from V and 5 from J, leaving 7 bases between them. The CDR3 length is 12 residues. Germline assignment: CDR1 MNHNY and CDR2 SVGAGI (reference sequence). CDR3 DNA: TGTGCCAGCAGTACCCACAACAATGAGCAGTTCTTC. Translation: CASSTHNNEQFF.

The J gene is TRBJ2-5, the V gene TRBV27; D is unclear. The end of the DNA fits TRBJ2-7 better, so the J call may be wrong. The germline V gene encodes CDR1 MNHEY and CDR2 SMNVEV (reference sequence). This CDR3 spans 13 amino acids. CDR3 DNA: TGTGCCAGCAGTTTATTCGAGTCCTACGAGCAGTACTTC. This translates into CASSLFESYEQYF.

This chain uses TRBV6-6 with TRBJ1-2; 8 bases line up with TRBD1. Germline CDR1 is MNHNY and CDR2 is SVGAGI (reference sequence). CDR3 size: 16 residues. V dropped 6 bases and J dropped 5; count of bases not matched to a gene: 14. This chain's CDR3 is CASSNYGGQDRYGYTF. DNA of the CDR3: TGTGCCAGCAGCAACTACGGGGGACAGGACAGATATGGCTACACCTTC.

Within the sample, this clone is medium-sized. The chain is built from TRBV7-2 and TRBJ2-7; TRBD1 matches at 7 bases. The CDR3 runs 15 residues. CDR1 and CDR2 from the germline V gene are SGHTA and FQGNSA. V dropped 5 bases and J dropped 0; count of bases not matched to a gene: 7. The DNA for the CDR3 is TGTGCCAGCAGCCTCGGGACAGTATTCTCCTACGAGCAGTACTTC. Its protein product is CASSLGTVFSYEQYF.

The chain recombines TRBV6-5 with TRBJ1-2, with no clear D. The germline gives CDR1 MNHEY, CDR2 SVGAGI. Trimming shortened V by 2 bases and J by 5 bases, and 12 bases separated the two germline ends. The CDR3 runs 14 residues. The CDR3: CASSYRRRGYGYTF. CDR3 nucleotide sequence: TGTGCCAGCAGTTACCGGAGACGGGGATATGGCTACACCTTC.

The chain uses TRBV5-1 and TRBJ1-2, with 12 nucleotides matching TRBD1. Trimming took 0 bases from V and 1 from J; bases not matched to a gene: 10. The CDR3 is 19 amino acids. Per the germline V gene, CDR1 is SGHRS and CDR2 is YFSETQ. CDR3 protein: CASSLAFGTGGEVNYGYTF. CDR3 sequence (DNA): TGCGCCAGCAGCTTGGCCTTTGGGACAGGGGGCGAGGTTAACTATGGCTACACCTTC.

This clone has ten or more counts. The chain employs TRBV5-8 and TRBJ2-7; 7 bases map to TRBD1. CDR1 SGHTS and CDR2 YDEGEE come from the germline V gene. The CDR3 length is 14 residues. Trimming removed 4 bases from V and 3 bases from J; junction bases left unmatched: 7. The CDR3 protein is CASSLRDRLYEQYF. CDR3 DNA: TGTGCCAGCAGCCTCCGGGACAGACTCTACGAGCAGTACTTC.

This clone was counted between two and nine times. In nucleotides, the CDR3 is TGTGCCAGCACCCGGACTAGCGGTTACGAGCAGTACTTC. Amino acid sequence: CASTRTSGYEQYF. V gene TRBV6-5 combines with J gene TRBJ2-7, with 10 bases aligning to TRBD2. The CDR3 loop spans 13 amino acids. CDR1 and CDR2 from the germline V gene are MNHEY and SVGAGI. V lost 7 bases and J lost 4; bases outside the gene matches: 4.

V is TRBV28 and J is TRBJ2-1; 7 nucleotides agree with TRBD2. CDR1 and CDR2 (germline): MDHEN, SYDVKM. J gave up 2 bases and V 5 bases, and 3 bases lay outside the gene matches. The CDR3 is made up of 14 amino acids. CDR3 sequence reads: CASSRLAAYNEQFF. DNA of the CDR3: TGTGCCAGCAGTCGGCTAGCGGCCTACAATGAGCAGTTCTTC.

The chain carries TRBV19 and TRBJ2-2; TRBD2 matches at 10 bases. V gave up 6 bases and J gave up 3 bases; unmatched junction bases: 10. The CDR3 consists of 17 residues. The germline V gene has CDR1 LNHDA and CDR2 SQIVND (reference sequence). The chain's CDR3 is CASRSPFLAGDTGELFF. The CDR3 region has the DNA TGTGCCAGTAGATCCCCCTTCCTAGCGGGAGACACCGGGGAGCTGTTTTTT.

This chain joins TRBV10-3 and TRBJ2-1, with 7 positions matching TRBD1. V gave up 6 bases and J gave up 8 bases; unmatched junction bases: 10. The CDR3 consists of 14 residues. Germline lookup yields CDR1 ENHRY and CDR2 SYGVKD. DNA for the CDR3: TGTGCCATCAGCGCCACAGGGGACGTGGATGAGCAGTTCTTC. This codes for CAISATGDVDEQFF.

This clone was recorded a few times. V usage is TRBV6-6 and J usage is TRBJ2-1; D is possibly TRBD1 (6 bases). Trimming removed 6 bases from V and 7 bases from J, with 19 bases in between. The CDR3 has 15 residues. Germline loops: CDR1 MNHNY, CDR2 SVGAGI (reference sequence). The CDR3 bases are TGTGCCAGCAGCCTATCTAGGGGGATCACGAATGAGCAGTTCTTC. It translates to CASSLSRGITNEQFF.

This clone was seen a few times. The V call is TRBV30, the J call TRBJ2-3; D is uncertain. The CDR3 length is 11 residues. With 4 bases removed from V and 5 bases from J, the gap between germline ends came to 7 bases. CDR1 and CDR2 from the germline V gene are GTSNPN and SVGIG (reference sequence). CDR3 bases: TGTGCCTGGACTCGAGTAGATACGCAGTATTTT. Residues: CAWTRVDTQYF.

The chain recombines TRBV6-1 with TRBJ1-6; maybe TRBD1 (6 bases). In germline, CDR1 is MNHNS, CDR2 SASEGT. The CDR3 has 13 amino acids. V shed 11 bases and J shed 6 bases, with 14 bases lying between them. The CDR3 DNA sequence: TGTGCCGCTACAGGGACGGCTAATTCACCCCTCCACTTT. Protein: CAATGTANSPLHF.

The table lists this clone with many counts. In DNA form, the CDR3 reads TGTGCCAGCAGGGGGGACAGGCCTGGGAAGACCCAGTACTTC. The encoded protein is CASRGDRPGKTQYF. The chain links TRBV2 to TRBJ2-5; 8 bases are shared with TRBD1. The trim removed 6 bases at V and 6 bases at J, leaving 9 bases unmatched. The CDR3 length is 14 residues. Germline lookup yields CDR1 SNHLY and CDR2 FYNNEI.

This clone was picked up many times. The gene calls are TRBV29-1 and TRBJ1-1; 7 positions match TRBD1. This CDR3 comprises 14 residues. V lost 7 bases and J lost 2; bases outside the gene matches: 10. From germline, CDR1 is SQVTM and CDR2 ANQGSEA. CDR3 amino acids: CSETGQRSNTEAFF. In DNA form, the CDR3 reads TGCAGCGAAACGGGACAGAGAAGCAACACTGAAGCTTTCTTT.

The chain joins TRBV6-1 to TRBJ1-1, with a possible D match to TRBD1 (5 bases). The CDR3 consists of 13 residues. Trimming cost V 6 bases and J 5 bases, with 13 bases left between them. The V gene's germline CDR1 is MNHNS and CDR2 SASEGT. CDR3 nucleotide sequence: TGTGCCAGCAGCTTAGGGGAGGGAACTGAAGCTTTCTTT. It yields the protein CASSLGEGTEAFF.